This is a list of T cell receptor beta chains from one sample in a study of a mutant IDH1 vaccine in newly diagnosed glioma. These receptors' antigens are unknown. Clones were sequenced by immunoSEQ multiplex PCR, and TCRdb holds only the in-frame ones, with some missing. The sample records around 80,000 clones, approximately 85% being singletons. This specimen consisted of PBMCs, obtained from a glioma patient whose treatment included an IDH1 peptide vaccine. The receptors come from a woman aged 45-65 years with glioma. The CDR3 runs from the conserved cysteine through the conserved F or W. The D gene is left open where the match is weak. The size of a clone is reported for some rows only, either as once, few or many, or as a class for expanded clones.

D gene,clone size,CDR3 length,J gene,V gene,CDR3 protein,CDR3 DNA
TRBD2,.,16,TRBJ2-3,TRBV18,CASSPGSGRAVDTQYF,TGTGCCAGCTCACCAGGTAGCGGGAGGGCCGTAGATACGCAGTATTTT
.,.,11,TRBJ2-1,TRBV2,CASYSGGEQFF,TGTGCCAGCTATTCCGGGGGTGAGCAGTTCTTC
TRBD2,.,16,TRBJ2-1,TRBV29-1,CSDSPLLAGGYNEQFF,TGCAGCGACTCCCCCTTACTAGCGGGAGGGTACAATGAGCAGTTCTTC
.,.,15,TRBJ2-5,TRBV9,CASSVGVTAQETQYF,TGTGCCAGCAGCGTAGGAGTAACAGCCCAAGAGACCCAGTACTTC
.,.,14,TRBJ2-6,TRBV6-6,CASSYTLGANVLTF,TGTGCCAGCAGTTACACTCTGGGGGCCAACGTCCTGACTTTC
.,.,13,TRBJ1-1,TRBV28,CASSPLGNTEAFF,TGTGCCAGCAGCCCCCTAGGAAACACTGAAGCTTTCTTT
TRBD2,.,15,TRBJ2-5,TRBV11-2,CASSPGLATGETQYF,TGTGCCAGCAGCCCCGGACTAGCTACAGGAGAGACCCAGTACTTC
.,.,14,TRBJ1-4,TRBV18,CASTTDGTNEKLFF,TGTGCCAGCACAACGGACGGAACTAATGAAAAACTGTTTTTT
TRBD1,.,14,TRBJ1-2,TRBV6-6,CASTRDRGNYGYTF,TGTGCCAGCACTCGGGACAGGGGCAACTATGGCTACACCTTC
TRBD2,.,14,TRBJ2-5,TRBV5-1,CASSPWTSGGTQYF,TGCGCCAGCAGCCCCTGGACTAGCGGGGGGACCCAGTACTTC
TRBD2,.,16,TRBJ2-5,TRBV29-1,CSVEGGLAGGRKTQYF,TGCAGCGTTGAGGGGGGTCTAGCGGGAGGAAGAAAGACCCAGTACTTC
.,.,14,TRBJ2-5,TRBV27,CASSLKTSQETQYF,TGTGCCAGCAGTTTAAAGACTAGCCAAGAGACCCAGTACTTC
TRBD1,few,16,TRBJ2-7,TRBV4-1,CASSQGDRRTNYEQYF,TGCGCCAGCAGCCAAGGGGACAGGAGAACGAACTACGAGCAGTACTTC
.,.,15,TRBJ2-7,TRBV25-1,CARSGPYPPIFEQYF,TGTGCCAGGAGTGGGCCATACCCCCCAATCTTTGAGCAGTACTTC
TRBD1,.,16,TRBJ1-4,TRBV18,CASSPPETGVGEKLFF,TGTGCCAGCTCACCACCTGAGACAGGGGTTGGTGAAAAACTGTTTTTT
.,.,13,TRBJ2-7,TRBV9,CASSAQLDYEQYF,TGTGCCAGCAGCGCCCAGCTAGACTACGAGCAGTACTTC
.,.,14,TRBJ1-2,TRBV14,CASSQTGRNYGYTF,TGTGCCAGCAGCCAAACGGGCAGGAACTATGGCTACACCTTC
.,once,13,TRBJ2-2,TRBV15,CATRGPNTGELFF,TGTGCCACCAGGGGGCCAAACACCGGGGAGCTGTTTTTT
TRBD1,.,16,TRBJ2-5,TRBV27,CASSFGPGQGQETQYF,TGTGCCAGCAGTTTTGGGCCGGGACAGGGACAAGAGACCCAGTACTTC
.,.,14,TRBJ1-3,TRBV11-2,CASSSWQGRNTIYF,TGTGCCAGCAGCTCATGGCAGGGGAGAAACACCATATATTTT
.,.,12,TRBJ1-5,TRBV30,CAWSVQAQPQHF,TGTGCCTGGAGTGTACAGGCGCAGCCCCAGCATTTT
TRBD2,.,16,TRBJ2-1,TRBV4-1,CASSRLTSGLYNEQFF,TGCGCCAGCAGCCGGCTGACTAGCGGGCTCTACAATGAGCAGTTCTTC
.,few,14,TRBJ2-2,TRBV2,CASRTDGTSGELFF,TGTGCCAGCAGAACGGACGGAACCAGTGGGGAGCTGTTTTTT
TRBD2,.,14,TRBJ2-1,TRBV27,CASRATSGRIEQFF,TGTGCCAGCAGGGCAACTAGCGGGAGGATTGAGCAGTTCTTC
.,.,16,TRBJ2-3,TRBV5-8,CASSLGQGPSTDTQYF,TGTGCCAGCAGCTTGGGCCAGGGTCCTAGCACAGATACGCAGTATTTT
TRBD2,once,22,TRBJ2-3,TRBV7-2,CASSLALTLGLAGERVADTQYF,TGTGCCAGCAGCTTAGCCCTAACTCTGGGACTAGCGGGAGAGCGGGTCGCAGATACGCAGTATTTT
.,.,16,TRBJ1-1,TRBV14,CASSQEYWQGGTEAFF,TGTGCCAGCAGCCAAGAGTATTGGCAGGGCGGCACTGAAGCTTTCTTT
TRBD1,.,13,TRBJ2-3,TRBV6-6,CASSGQGTDTQYF,TGTGCCAGCAGTGGACAGGGCACAGATACGCAGTATTTT
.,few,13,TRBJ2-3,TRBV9,CASSARHTDTQYF,TGTGCCAGCAGCGCCCGGCACACAGATACGCAGTATTTT
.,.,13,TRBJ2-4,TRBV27,CASSSSFFHIQYF,TGTGCCAGCAGTTCCAGCTTCTTTCACATTCAGTACTTC
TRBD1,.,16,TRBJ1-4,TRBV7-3,CASSLGEGAWGEKLFF,TGTGCCAGCAGCTTAGGAGAGGGGGCATGGGGTGAAAAACTGTTTTTT
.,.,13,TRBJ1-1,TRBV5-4,CASSLEVGTEAFF,TGTGCCAGCAGCTTGGAGGTAGGGACTGAAGCTTTCTTT
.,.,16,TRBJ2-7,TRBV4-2,CASSQDSVLSAYEQYF,TGTGCCAGCAGCCAAGACTCTGTCCTATCGGCCTACGAGCAGTACTTC
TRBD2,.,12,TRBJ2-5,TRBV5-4,CASSRGGETQYF,TGTGCCAGCAGCCGCGGGGGGGAGACCCAGTACTTC
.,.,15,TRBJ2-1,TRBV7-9,CASSYPRESINEQFF,TGTGCCAGCAGCTACCCCCGGGAGTCCATCAACGAGCAGTTCTTC
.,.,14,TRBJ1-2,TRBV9,CASSVDWVNYGYTF,TGTGCCAGCAGCGTAGATTGGGTTAACTATGGCTACACCTTC
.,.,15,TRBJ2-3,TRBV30,CAWSVRGGGTDTQYF,TGTGCCTGGAGTGTTAGAGGGGGTGGCACAGATACGCAGTATTTT
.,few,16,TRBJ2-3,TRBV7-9,CASRSPLTRSTDTQYF,TGTGCCAGCAGGTCTCCCCTTACCCGTAGCACAGATACGCAGTATTTT
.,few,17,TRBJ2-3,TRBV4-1,CASSQVDMGFLADTQYF,TGCGCCAGCAGCCAAGTTGATATGGGGTTCCTCGCAGATACGCAGTATTTT
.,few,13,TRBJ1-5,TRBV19,CASSQWSNQPQHF,TGTGCCAGTAGTCAATGGAGCAATCAGCCCCAGCATTTT
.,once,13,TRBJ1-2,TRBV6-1,CASSVKGMDGYTF,TGTGCCAGCAGTGTAAAGGGGATGGATGGCTACACCTTC
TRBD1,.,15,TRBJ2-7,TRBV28,CASSPAGTGPVEQYF,TGTGCCAGCAGTCCGGCCGGGACAGGGCCTGTCGAGCAGTACTTC
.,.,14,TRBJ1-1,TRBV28,CASTLGVMNTEAFF,TGTGCCAGCACCCTGGGGGTAATGAACACTGAAGCTTTCTTT
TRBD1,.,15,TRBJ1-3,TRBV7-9,CASSLGQGSGNTIYF,TGTGCCAGCAGCTTAGGACAGGGGTCTGGAAACACCATATATTTT
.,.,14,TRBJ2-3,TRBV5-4,CASIDRTSTDTQYF,TGTGCCAGCATCGACAGGACTAGCACAGATACGCAGTATTTT
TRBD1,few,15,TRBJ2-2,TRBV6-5,CASSPGTGFPGELFF,TGTGCCAGCAGTCCCGGGACAGGGTTTCCCGGGGAGCTGTTTTTT
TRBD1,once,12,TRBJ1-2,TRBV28,CASTDRGYGYTF,TGTGCCAGCACTGACAGGGGCTATGGCTACACCTTC
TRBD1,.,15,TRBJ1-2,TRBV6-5,CASSSGTGGNYGYTF,TGTGCCAGCAGTTCCGGGACAGGTGGGAACTATGGCTACACCTTC
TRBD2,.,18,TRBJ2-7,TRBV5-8,CASRDPSGTSGGLYDQYF,TGTGCCAGCAGGGATCCTTCCGGGACTAGCGGGGGATTGTACGATCAGTACTTC
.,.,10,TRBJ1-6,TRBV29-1,CSVERSPLHF,TGCAGCGTTGAGAGGTCACCCCTCCACTTT
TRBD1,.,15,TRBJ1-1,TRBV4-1,CASSPDRGRLPEAFF,TGCGCCAGCAGCCCTGACAGGGGGCGCCTCCCTGAAGCTTTCTTT
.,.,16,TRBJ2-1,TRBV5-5,CASSLVRVSSYNEQFF,TGTGCCAGCAGCTTGGTCCGGGTTAGCTCCTACAATGAGCAGTTCTTC
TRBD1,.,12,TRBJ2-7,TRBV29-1,CSVGQGFDEQYF,TGCAGCGTGGGACAGGGGTTCGACGAGCAGTACTTC
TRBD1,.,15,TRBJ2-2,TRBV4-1,CASSRVQGAIGELFF,TGCGCCAGCAGCCGGGTACAGGGGGCTATCGGGGAGCTGTTTTTT
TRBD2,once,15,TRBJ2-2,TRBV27,CASRLAGVITGELFF,TGTGCCAGCAGGCTAGCGGGAGTCATCACCGGGGAGCTGTTTTTT